This TCR beta chain was profiled in a study of blood T cell repertoires in COVID-19. As for the study in general: Samples came from the United States, Italy and Spain, spanning acute and convalescent COVID-19.

This CDR3 comprises 15 residues. Per germline, CDR1 SGHRS and CDR2 YFSETQ. The V segment lost 4 bases and the J segment 2 bases; nucleotides outside the gene matches: 4. Authors' processing steps: The authors estimated nucleated cell counts from reference gene primer amplification. This table comes from immunoSEQ multiplex PCR, and its TCRdb copy is limited to in-frame clones, with some not included. V, J and clone size are taken as reported in that table, and D and trimming were inferred from the DNA itself. The sample holds tens of thousands of clones, about 74% seen once. Input material: peripheral blood. The chain has TRBV5-1 and TRBJ2-3; the match to TRBD2 covers 10 bases. The clonotype comes from a human donor in a cohort sampled during active COVID-19. CDR3 in amino acids: CASSNSGRLTDTQYF. In nucleotides, the CDR3 is TGCGCCAGCAGCAATAGCGGGAGGCTCACAGATACGCAGTATTTT. Together with reference TRBV5-1 and TRBJ2-3, the CDR3 gives the full variable domain: KAGVTQTPRYLIKTRGQQVTLSCSPISGHRSVSWYQQTPGQGLQFLFEYFSETQRNKGNFPGRFSGRQFSNSRSEMNVSTLELGDSALYLCASSNSGRLTDTQYFGPGTRLTVL.